This T cell receptor beta chain stems from a study of cytomegalovirus exposure and HLA in healthy donors. Notes on the study in general: Analyzed later, most CMV-associated TCR beta chains appeared HLA-restricted. The study flagged some 170 TCR beta chains as cytomegalovirus-associated.

Primers included in the PCR were 60 Vbeta and 13 Jbeta primers. Data came from immunoSEQ multiplex PCR; TCRdb stores just in-frame clones and leaves some out. The sample lists about 140,000 clones, about 80% occurring once. With respect to this clone: The antigen remains undetermined.

Germline loops: CDR1 MDHEN, CDR2 SYDVKM. The CDR3 totals 16 residues. V was trimmed by 4 bases and J by 3 bases, leaving 18 bases between them. The V gene is TRBV28, the J gene TRBJ1-2, with D possibly being TRBD1 (6 bases). What was sequenced was PBMCs. The source of this sequence is a man aged 30-40 years in good health and CMV-seropositive. This chain's CDR3 is CASSSSGGGLDYGYTF. Written as DNA, the CDR3 is TGTGCCAGCAGTTCGTCGGGGGGGGGCTTGGACTATGGCTACACCTTC.